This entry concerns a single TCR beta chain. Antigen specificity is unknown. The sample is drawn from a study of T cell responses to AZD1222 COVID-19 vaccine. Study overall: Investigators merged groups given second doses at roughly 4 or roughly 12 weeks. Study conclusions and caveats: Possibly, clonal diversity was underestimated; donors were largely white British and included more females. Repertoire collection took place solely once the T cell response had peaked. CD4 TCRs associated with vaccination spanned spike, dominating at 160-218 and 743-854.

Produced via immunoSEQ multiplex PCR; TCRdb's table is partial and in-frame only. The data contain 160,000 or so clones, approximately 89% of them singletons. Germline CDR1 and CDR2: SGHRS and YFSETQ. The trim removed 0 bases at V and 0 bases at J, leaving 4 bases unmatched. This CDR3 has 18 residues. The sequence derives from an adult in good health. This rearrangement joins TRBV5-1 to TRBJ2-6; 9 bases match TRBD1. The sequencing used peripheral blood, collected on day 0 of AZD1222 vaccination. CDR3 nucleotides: TGCGCCAGCAGCTTGGTTGGGACAGGGACCTCTGGGGCCAACGTCCTGACTTTC. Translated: CASSLVGTGTSGANVLTF.